The following is a T cell receptor (beta chain) sequence with its context. What it binds is not known. Researchers report immunoSEQ v3.0 was run at survey level. Produced via immunoSEQ multiplex PCR; TCRdb's table is partial and in-frame only. Of just under 35,000 clones in the sample, approximately 85% were seen once. The sample comes from a study of long-term antiretroviral therapy in people with HIV. Notes on the study in general: Even long-term ART left TRB diversity below transplant donor controls, despite gains. Those clones which expanded before ART made up the dominant part of the repertoire at all time points.

The sequences come from unsorted PBMCs, collected about 2.7 years before starting antiretroviral therapy. The receptor comes from a woman aged 30 to 39 with HIV.

The DNA for the CDR3 is TGTGCCAGCAGTGAGACAGGGGGCGGGGAAGAGACCCAGTACTTC. Translating gives CASSETGGGEETQYF. The chain couples TRBV2 to TRBJ2-5, with 10 bases lining up with TRBD1. The germline CDR1 and CDR2 sequences are SNHLY and FYNNEI. The CDR3 contains 15 residues. V gave up 3 bases and J gave up 3 bases; unmatched junction bases: 4.